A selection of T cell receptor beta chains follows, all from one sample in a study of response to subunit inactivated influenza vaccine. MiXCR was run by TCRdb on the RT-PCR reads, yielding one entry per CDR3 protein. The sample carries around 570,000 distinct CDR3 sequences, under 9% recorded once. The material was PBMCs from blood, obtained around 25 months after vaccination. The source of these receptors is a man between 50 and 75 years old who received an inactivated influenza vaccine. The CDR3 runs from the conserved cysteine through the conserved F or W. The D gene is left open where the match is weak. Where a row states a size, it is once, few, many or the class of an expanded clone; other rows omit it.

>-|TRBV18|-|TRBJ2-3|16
TGTGCCAGCTCACCGCCCGCGGAGGCCAGCACAGATACGCAGTATTTT
CASSPPAEASTDTQYF
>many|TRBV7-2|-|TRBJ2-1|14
TGTGCCAGCAGCTTAGGGGTCAAAGACAATGAGCAGTTCTTC
CASSLGVKDNEQFF
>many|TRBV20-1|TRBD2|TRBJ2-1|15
TGCAGTGCTAGCGAATTCGGGGGGGCCCAGGAGGAGCAGTTCTTC
CSASEFGGAQEEQFF
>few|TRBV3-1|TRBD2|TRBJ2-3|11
TGTGCCAGCCGGGGGGTAGATACGCAGTATTTT
CASRGVDTQYF
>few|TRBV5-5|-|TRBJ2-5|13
TGTGCCAGCAGCTTGGTTGCGGCCAGAGCCCAGTACTTC
CASSLVAARAQYF
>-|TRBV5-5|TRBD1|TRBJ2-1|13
TGTGCCAGCAGACAAACAGGGGGCAATGAGCAGTTCTTC
CASRQTGGNEQFF
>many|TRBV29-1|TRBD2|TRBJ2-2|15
TGCAGCGTCATACCGGGACTAAATCGTATCGGGGAGCTGTTTTTT
CSVIPGLNRIGELFF
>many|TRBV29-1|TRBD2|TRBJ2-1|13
TGCAGCGTAGGACTAGCGGGAGCCGGTGAGCAGTTCTTC
CSVGLAGAGEQFF
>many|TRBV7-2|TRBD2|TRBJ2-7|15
TGTGCCAGCAGCGCCGACGGGGGGTTCTCCTACGAGCAGTACTTC
CASSADGGFSYEQYF
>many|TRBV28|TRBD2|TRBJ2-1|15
TGTGCCAGCAGTTTTATAGCGGGGGGCTACAATGAGCAGTTCTTC
CASSFIAGGYNEQFF
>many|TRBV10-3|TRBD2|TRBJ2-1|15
TGTGCCATCAGTGTTGGGACTAGCGGGGTAGATGAGCAGTTCTTC
CAISVGTSGVDEQFF
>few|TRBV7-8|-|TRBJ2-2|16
TGTGCCAGCAGCTTAAGGGGGGGGTCGAACACCGGGGAGCTGTTTTTT
CASSLRGGSNTGELFF
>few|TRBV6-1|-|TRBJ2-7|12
TGTGCCAGCAGTGAACCAGGCTACGAGCAGTACTTC
CASSEPGYEQYF
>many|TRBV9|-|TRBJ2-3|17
TGTGCCAGCAGCGTACATCCTAGTGGAGACCCTACAGATACGCAGTATTTT
CASSVHPSGDPTDTQYF
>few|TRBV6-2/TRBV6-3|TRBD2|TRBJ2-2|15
TGTGCCAGCAATCCTAGCGGGACGAACACCGGGGAGCTGTTTTTT
CASNPSGTNTGELFF
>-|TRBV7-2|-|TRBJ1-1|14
TGTGCCAGCAGCATGGGTGCTTACGGAACTGAAGCTTTCTTT
CASSMGAYGTEAFF
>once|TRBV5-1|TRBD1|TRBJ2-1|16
TGCGCCAGCAGCCGGACCGGGACAGTGGGCTACAATGAGCAGTTCTTC
CASSRTGTVGYNEQFF
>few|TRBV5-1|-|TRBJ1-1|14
TGCGCCAGCAGCTTGGGGACAGTGGCCACTGAAGCTTTCTTT
CASSLGTVATEAFF
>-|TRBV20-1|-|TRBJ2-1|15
TGCAGTGCTAGACCCCAGACCGTGGGGTACAATGAGCAGTTCTTC
CSARPQTVGYNEQFF
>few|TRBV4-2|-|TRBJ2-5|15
TGTGCCAGCAGCCAAGATTCACAGCGCCAAGAGACCCAGTACTTC
CASSQDSQRQETQYF
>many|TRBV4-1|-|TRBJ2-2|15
TGCGCCAGCAGCCAAGATCGGGGGACCACCGGGGAGCTGTTTTTT
CASSQDRGTTGELFF
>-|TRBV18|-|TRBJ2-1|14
TGTGCCAGCTCACCCCTTACCCGGGACTCCGAGCAGTTCTTC
CASSPLTRDSEQFF
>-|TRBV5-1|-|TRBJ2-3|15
TGCGCCAGCAGCCGTCTTAGGGGGAGCACAGATACGCAGTATTTT
CASSRLRGSTDTQYF
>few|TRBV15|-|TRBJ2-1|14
TGTGCCACCAGCCGTCCGGAGCAGTGGGATGAGCAGTTCTTC
CATSRPEQWDEQFF
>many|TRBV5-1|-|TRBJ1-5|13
TGCGCCAGCAGCTTTGGGATCAATCAGCCCCAGCATTTT
CASSFGINQPQHF
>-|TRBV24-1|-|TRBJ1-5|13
TGTGCCACCAGTGGGGCAGGCAATCAGCCCCAGCATTTT
CATSGAGNQPQHF
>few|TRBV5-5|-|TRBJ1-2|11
TGTGCCAGCAGCTGGTCCTATGGCTACACCTTC
CASSWSYGYTF
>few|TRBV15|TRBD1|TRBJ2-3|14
TGTGCCACCAGCAGGGGACAGAGCCCAGATACGCAGTATTTT
CATSRGQSPDTQYF
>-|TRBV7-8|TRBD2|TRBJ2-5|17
TGTGCCAGCAGCTTAGTTAGCGGGAGGCCCGGTGTAGAGACCCAGTACTTC
CASSLVSGRPGVETQYF
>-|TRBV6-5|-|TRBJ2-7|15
TGTGCCAGCAGTTCTTCTTGGACATTTTCCTACGAGCAGTACTTC
CASSSSWTFSYEQYF
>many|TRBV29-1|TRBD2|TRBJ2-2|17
TGCAGCGTTAAAGCGGGAGGGACATTCGCGAACACCGGGGAGCTGTTTTTT
CSVKAGGTFANTGELFF
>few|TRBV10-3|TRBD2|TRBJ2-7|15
TGTGCCATCAGTGAGTCGCCCCGGACTAGTGCCGAGCAGTACTTC
CAISESPRTSAEQYF
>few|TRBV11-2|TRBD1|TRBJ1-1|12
TGTGCCAGCAGCCCCCAGGGGGGTGAAGCTTTCTTT
CASSPQGGEAFF
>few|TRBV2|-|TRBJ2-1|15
TGTGCCAGCAGTGAAGGGCGGTTCTCCTACAATGAGCAGTTCTTC
CASSEGRFSYNEQFF
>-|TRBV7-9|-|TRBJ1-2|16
TGTGCCAGCAGCTGGCCTCAGAGGGACGGTGGCTATGGCTACACCTTC
CASSWPQRDGGYGYTF
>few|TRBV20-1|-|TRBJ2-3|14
TGCAGTGCTACCCCAGCGGGCTTCACAGATACGCAGTATTTT
CSATPAGFTDTQYF
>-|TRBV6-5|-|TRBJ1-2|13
TGTGCCAGCAGTTACGGAGGAAACTATGGCTACACCTTC
CASSYGGNYGYTF
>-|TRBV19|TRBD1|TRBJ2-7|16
TGTGCCAGTACCAGACAGGGTCGTTCTTTGGCCTACGAGCAGTACTTC
CASTRQGRSLAYEQYF
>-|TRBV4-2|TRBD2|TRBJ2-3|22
TGTGCCAGCAGCCAAGCCCTTAGCCCCCTAGCGGGGGGGGCCAGGGGCACAGATACGCAGTATTTT
CASSQALSPLAGGARGTDTQYF
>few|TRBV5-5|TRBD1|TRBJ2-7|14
TGTGCCAGCAGCTTGGCAACAGGGACAGGGGAGCAGTACTTC
CASSLATGTGEQYF
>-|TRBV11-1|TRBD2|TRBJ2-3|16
TGTGCCAGCAGCTTAGACGGTGGCGGGAGGATAGATACGCAGTATTTT
CASSLDGGGRIDTQYF
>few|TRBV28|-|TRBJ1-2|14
TGTGCCAGCAGTTTTACAGGGAACTCCTATGGCTACACCTTC
CASSFTGNSYGYTF
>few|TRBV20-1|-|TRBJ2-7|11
TGCAGTGCTAGAGATGGGGACGAGCAGTACTTC
CSARDGDEQYF
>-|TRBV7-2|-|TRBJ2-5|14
TGTGCCAGCAGCAACGAACCGCCAGACGGGACCCAGTACTTC
CASSNEPPDGTQYF
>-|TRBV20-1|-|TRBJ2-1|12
TGCAGTGTCCTGGGGGGCTACAATGAGCAGTTCTTC
CSVLGGYNEQFF